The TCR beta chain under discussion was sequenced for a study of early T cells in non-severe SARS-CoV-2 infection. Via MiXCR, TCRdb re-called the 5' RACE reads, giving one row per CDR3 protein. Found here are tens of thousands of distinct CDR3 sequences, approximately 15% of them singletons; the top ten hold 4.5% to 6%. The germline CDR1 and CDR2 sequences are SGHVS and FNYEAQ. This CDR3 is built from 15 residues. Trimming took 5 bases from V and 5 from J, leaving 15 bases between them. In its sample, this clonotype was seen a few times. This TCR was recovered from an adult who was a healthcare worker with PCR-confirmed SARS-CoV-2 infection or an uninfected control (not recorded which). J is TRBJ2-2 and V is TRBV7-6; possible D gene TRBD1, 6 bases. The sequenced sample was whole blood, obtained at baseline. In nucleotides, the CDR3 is TGTGCCAGCAGCCGGCCGGGACATAAAACCGGGGAGCTGTTTTTT. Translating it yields CASSRPGHKTGELFF. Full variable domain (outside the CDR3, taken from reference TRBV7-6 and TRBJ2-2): GAGVSQSPRYKVTKRGQDVALRCDPISGHVSLYWYRQALGQGPEFLTYFNYEAQQDKSGLPNDRFSAERPEGSISTLTIQRTEQRDSAMYRCASSRPGHKTGELFFGEGSRLTVL.